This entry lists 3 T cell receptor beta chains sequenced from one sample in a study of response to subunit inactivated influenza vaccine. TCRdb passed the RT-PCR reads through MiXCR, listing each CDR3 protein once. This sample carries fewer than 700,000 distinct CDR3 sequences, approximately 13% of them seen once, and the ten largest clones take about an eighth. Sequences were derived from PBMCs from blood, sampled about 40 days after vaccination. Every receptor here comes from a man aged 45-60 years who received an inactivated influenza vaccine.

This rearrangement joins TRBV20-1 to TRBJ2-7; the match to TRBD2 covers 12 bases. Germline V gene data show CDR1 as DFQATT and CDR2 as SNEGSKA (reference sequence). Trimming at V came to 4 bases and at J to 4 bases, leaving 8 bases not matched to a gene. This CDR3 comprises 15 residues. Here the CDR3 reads CSATWTSGTPYEQYF. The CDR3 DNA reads TGCAGTGCTACTTGGACTAGCGGGACCCCTTACGAGCAGTACTTC.

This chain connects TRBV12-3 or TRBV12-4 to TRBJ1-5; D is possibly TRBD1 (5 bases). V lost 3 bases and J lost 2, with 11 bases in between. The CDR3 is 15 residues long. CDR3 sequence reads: CASSFRETGNQPQHF. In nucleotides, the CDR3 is TGTGCCAGCAGTTTCAGGGAAACCGGCAATCAGCCCCAGCATTTT.

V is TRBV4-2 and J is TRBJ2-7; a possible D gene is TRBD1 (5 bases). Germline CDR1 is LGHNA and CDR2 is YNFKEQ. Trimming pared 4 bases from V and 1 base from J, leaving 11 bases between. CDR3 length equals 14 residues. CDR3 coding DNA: TGTGCCAGCAGCCGCGTGGGGCTTTCCTACGAGCAGTACTTC. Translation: CASSRVGLSYEQYF.